One and the same sample provided the 20 T cell receptor beta chains below, sequenced in a study of OX40 agonist ivuxolimab in advanced cancers. Profiling relied on immunoSEQ multiplex PCR, and the TCRdb table lists in-frame clones only, not all of them. The repertoire holds tens of thousands of clones, roughly nine tenths seen once, with 0.67% in the top ten. Source: CD4+ or CD8+ T cells sorted from blood, taken in a trial of the OX40 agonist ivuxolimab. These receptors were taken from an adult with an advanced solid tumor such as melanoma, head and neck, liver or kidney cancer.

The chain carries TRBV5-1 and TRBJ2-7; 8 bases are a match to TRBD1. V lost 4 bases to trimming and J lost 6 bases; unmatched junction nucleotides: 9. The CDR3 is 14 amino acids. Germline V CDR1 and CDR2: SGHRS, YFSETQ. This CDR3 is CASSQTGDTGEQYF. For the CDR3, the DNA is TGCGCCAGCAGCCAGACAGGGGACACGGGCGAGCAGTACTTC.

The CDR3 DNA follows: TGTGCCAGCAGCTCTTACGCGGGGACTAGCGGGAGACAAGGTGATACGCAGTATTTT. Amino acids: CASSSYAGTSGRQGDTQYF. The chain links TRBV11-1 to TRBJ2-3; 14 positions agree with TRBD2. J gave up 6 bases and V 4 bases, and 15 bases lay outside the gene matches. Germline V CDR1 and CDR2: SGHAT, FQDESV (reference sequence). The CDR3 runs 19 residues.

The chain employs TRBV2 and TRBJ1-5, with D hard to call. The CDR3 runs 15 residues. V gave up 5 bases and J gave up 1 base, with 12 bases separating them. CDR1 and CDR2 from the germline V gene are SNHLY and FYNNEI. The DNA for the CDR3 is TGTGCCAGCAGTTCCTCCGGGAGAAGCAATCAGCCCCAGCATTTT. It is translated as CASSSSGRSNQPQHF.

This chain connects TRBV6-1 to TRBJ2-7; no firm D call. From germline, CDR1 is MNHNS and CDR2 SASEGT. The CDR3 contains 14 residues. V dropped 2 bases and J dropped 7 bases, with 15 bases sitting between them. CDR3 in amino acids: CASSETNLSREQYF. CDR3 nucleotides: TGTGCCAGCAGTGAAACTAATCTCTCGAGGGAGCAGTACTTC.

The chain has TRBV19 and TRBJ1-1; a possible D gene is TRBD1 (6 bases). The CDR3 runs to 12 residues. V was cut by 6 bases and J by 6 bases, with 11 bases left in between. The V gene's germline CDR1 is LNHDA and CDR2 SQIVND (reference sequence). This CDR3 is CASRGGDSEAFF. The CDR3 bases are TGTGCCAGTAGAGGGGGGGACTCTGAAGCTTTCTTT. The variable domain in full, with the rest retrieved from reference TRBV19 and TRBJ1-1, is DGGITQSPKYLFRKEGQNVTLSCEQNLNHDAMYWYRQDPGQGLRLIYYSQIVNDFQKGDIAEGYSVSREKKESFPLTVTSAQKNPTAFYLCASRGGDSEAFFGQGTRLTVV.

V usage is TRBV28 and J usage is TRBJ1-2; D uncertain. Germline V CDR1 and CDR2: MDHEN, SYDVKM. This CDR3 region has 12 residues. Between the trimmed V and J ends, which lost 4 bases and 4 bases, there was a span of 7 bases. CDR3 sequence reads: CASSSRTYGYTF. The CDR3 DNA reads TGTGCCAGCAGTTCCAGGACCTATGGCTACACCTTC.

The CDR3, as DNA: TGCGCCAGCAGCCCTACTGAGTTGGGGAGGTTGAGATCACCCCTCCACTTT. As protein: CASSPTELGRLRSPLHF. The chain couples TRBV4-1 to TRBJ1-6; D is undetermined. The length of the CDR3 is 17 residues. Trimming pared 4 bases from V and 10 bases from J, leaving 23 bases between. CDR1 and CDR2 (germline): MGHRA, YSYEKL.

This clone was observed once. The V and J genes are TRBV7-9 and TRBJ2-6; D may match TRBD1 or TRBD2 (5 bases each). CDR3 size: 17 residues. With 6 bases removed from V and 0 bases from J, the gap between germline ends came to 15 bases. CDR1 is SEHNR, CDR2 FQNEAQ, per germline (reference sequence). The CDR3 loop is CASSFKRGYSGANVLTF. Here the CDR3 DNA reads TGTGCCAGCAGTTTCAAGAGGGGTTACTCTGGGGCCAACGTCCTGACTTTC. Variable domain in full (rest from reference TRBV7-9 and TRBJ2-6): DTGVSQNPRHKITKRGQNVTFRCDPISEHNRLYWYRQTLGQGPEFLTYFQNEAQLEKSRLLSDRFSAERPKGSFSTLEIQRTEQGDSAMYLCASSFKRGYSGANVLTFGAGSRLTVL.

This clone was seen only once. The rearrangement joins TRBV18 to TRBJ1-5; D unclear. The CDR3 consists of 15 residues. Per germline, CDR1 KGHSH and CDR2 LQKENI. V was clipped by 5 bases and J by 0 bases, with 11 bases between them. The CDR3 region is CASSIGRDSNQPQHF. The CDR3 coding sequence is TGTGCCAGCTCAATTGGAAGGGATAGCAATCAGCCCCAGCATTTT.

This clone has just a few counts. The rearrangement joins TRBV7-8 to TRBJ1-1; TRBD1 might be the D (5 bases). Germline CDR1 SGHVS, CDR2 FQNEAQ. Between the trimmed V and J ends, which lost 5 bases and 4 bases, there was a span of 14 bases. CDR3 length: 14 residues. CDR3 sequence reads: CASSPTAGGTEAFF. The CDR3 DNA reads TGTGCCAGCAGCCCCACGGCTGGGGGCACTGAAGCTTTCTTT.

The gene calls are TRBV5-8 and TRBJ1-5; possible D gene TRBD1, 5 bases. Germline V gene sequence: CDR1 SGHTS, CDR2 YDEGEE. Trimming left V 3 bases short and J 9 bases short, with 10 bases between. This CDR3 has 12 residues. CDR3 protein: CASSWGEGPQHF. The CDR3 nucleotides are TGTGCCAGCAGCTGGGGGGAGGGGCCCCAGCATTTT.

The chain joins TRBV6-1 to TRBJ2-7; possibly TRBD2 for D (6 bases). Trimming removed 0 bases from V and 2 bases from J, with 11 bases in between. Per germline, CDR1 MNHNS and CDR2 SASEGT. The CDR3 runs to 15 residues. Here the CDR3 DNA reads TGTGCCAGCAGTGAAGCCGGGGCGGGACCCTACGAGCAGTACTTC. It codes for CASSEAGAGPYEQYF.

V gene TRBV19 combines with J gene TRBJ2-4, with TRBD1 identical over 7 bases. Germline values: CDR1 LNHDA, CDR2 SQIVND (reference sequence). The CDR3 extends over 14 amino acids. Trimming at V came to 5 bases and at J to 8 bases, leaving 9 bases not matched to a gene. CDR3 DNA sequence: TGTGCCAGTAGTTTAACGACAGGGACGGACATTCAGTACTTC. It encodes CASSLTTGTDIQYF.

The J gene is TRBJ2-7, the V gene TRBV6-5; TRBD1 aligns across 7 bases. V trimming: 0 bases; J trimming: 4 bases; junction bases outside the gene matches: 3. CDR1 is MNHEY and CDR2 is SVGAGI in the germline V gene. This CDR3 has 14 amino acids. The CDR3 protein is CASSYSRRGYEQYF. In DNA, the CDR3 is TGTGCCAGCAGTTACTCTCGCAGGGGGTACGAGCAGTACTTC.

Worth noting for this clone: The junction does not match germline at one end; this may be a read error. This chain connects TRBV7-7 to TRBJ2-7; D ambiguous. The CDR3 covers 13 residues. Germline CDR1 and CDR2: SSHAT and FNYEAQ (reference sequence). The CDR3 is CASSPAPVYEQYF. Written as DNA, the CDR3 is TGTGCTAGCAGCCCCGCTCCAGTCTACGAGCAGTACTTC.

The J gene is TRBJ2-6, the V gene TRBV7-3; D remains ambiguous. The CDR3 extends over 16 amino acids. The ends were cut back, 1 base at V and 0 bases at J, with 7 bases in the middle. Germline assignment: CDR1 SGHTA and CDR2 FQGTGA. The DNA of the CDR3 is TGTGCCAGCAGCTTAATTGCGCTCTCTGGGGCCAACGTCCTGACTTTC. This encodes CASSLIALSGANVLTF.

V gene TRBV7-9 combines with J gene TRBJ2-3; 7 positions agree with TRBD1. This CDR3 region has 13 residues. Germline V CDR1 and CDR2: SEHNR, FQNEAQ (reference sequence). V was pared by 3 bases and J by 6 bases, with 3 bases of the junction left unmatched. The CDR3 sequence is CASSLRGRDTQYF. Written as DNA, the CDR3 is TGTGCCAGCAGCTTGAGGGGGCGGGATACGCAGTATTTT. The variable domain in full, with the rest retrieved from reference TRBV7-9 and TRBJ2-3, is DTGVSQNPRHKITKRGQNVTFRCDPISEHNRLYWYRQTLGQGPEFLTYFQNEAQLEKSRLLSDRFSAERPKGSFSTLEIQRTEQGDSAMYLCASSLRGRDTQYFGPGTRLTVL.

This chain links TRBV11-2 with TRBJ1-2; no clear D gene. Looked up from germline, CDR1 is SGHAT and CDR2 is FQNNGV. Trimming cost V 1 base and J 7 bases, with 10 bases left between them. The CDR3 is 13 residues long. The CDR3 DNA reads TGTGCCAGCAGCTTAGGAGGGCTTCCTGGCTACACCTTC. It translates to CASSLGGLPGYTF.

This clone came up once. V gene TRBV18 combines with J gene TRBJ2-3, with 13 nucleotides matching TRBD2. V dropped 3 bases and J dropped 6; count of bases not matched to a gene: 6. Germline lookup yields CDR1 KGHSH and CDR2 LQKENI. There are 16 residues in the CDR3. In DNA, the CDR3 is TGTGCCAGCTCACCTAGGACTAGCGGGAGCGTGGATACGCAGTATTTT. It is translated as CASSPRTSGSVDTQYF.

This clone appeared a single time. The V gene is TRBV19, the J gene TRBJ1-2, with 9 bases lining up with TRBD1. In germline, CDR1 is LNHDA, CDR2 SQIVND (reference sequence). CDR3 length: 14 amino acids. The V gene end was trimmed by 6 bases and the J gene end by 3 bases; junction bases not matched to a gene: 5. CDR3 in amino acids: CASSRQGGDYGYTF. Written as DNA, the CDR3 is TGTGCCAGTAGCCGACAGGGGGGGGACTATGGCTACACCTTC.